The 6 T cell receptor beta chains below all came from one sample that was sequenced in a study of T cell responses to AZD1222 COVID-19 vaccine. Some clones are missing from TCRdb's copy, which holds only in-frame ones; the method was immunoSEQ multiplex PCR. The sample lists roughly 150,000 clones; 80% to 90% were seen once. The input for sequencing was peripheral blood, taken after recovery from COVID-19. These receptors all come from an adult who had recovered from COVID-19.

To note about this clone: Other DNA sequences in this sample translate to the same CDR3. The chain employs TRBV6-5 and TRBJ1-6; TRBD1 agrees at 8 bases. The CDR3 contains 15 residues. Trimming removed 2 bases from V and 7 bases from J; junction bases left unmatched: 4. The germline V gene encodes CDR1 MNHEY and CDR2 SVGAGI. The CDR3 loop reads CASSYPGQGNSPLHF. CDR3 sequence (DNA): TGTGCCAGCAGTTACCCTGGACAGGGAAATTCACCCCTCCACTTT.

This chain links TRBV4-1 with TRBJ2-4; tentative D call: TRBD2 (6 bases). Germline-derived CDR1 and CDR2 are MGHRA and YSYEKL. The germline V and J ends were trimmed by 1 base and 0 bases, with 13 bases remaining between them. This CDR3 is built from 17 residues. CDR3 bases: TGCGCCAGCAGCCAAGTGGATAGCGGTTTAGCCAAAAACATTCAGTACTTC. This sequence encodes CASSQVDSGLAKNIQYF.

The V call is TRBV7-3, the J call TRBJ2-1, with D perhaps TRBD2 (5 bases). Germline lookup yields CDR1 SGHTA and CDR2 FQGTGA. The V end was cut by 6 bases, the J end by 0 bases, with 12 bases between. CDR3 length: 15 amino acids. CDR3 sequence (DNA): TGTGCCAGCAGTTTGGACTCGAGCTCCTACAATGAGCAGTTCTTC. It codes for CASSLDSSSYNEQFF. Combining the CDR3 with reference TRBV7-3 and TRBJ2-1 gives the whole variable domain GAGVSQTPSNKVTEKGKYVELRCDPISGHTALYWYRQSLGQGPEFLIYFQGTGAADDSGLPNDRFFAVRPEGSVSTLKIQRTERGDSAVYLCASSLDSSSYNEQFFGPGTRLTVL.

This sequence joins TRBV7-2 and TRBJ2-2; 8 positions match TRBD2. The CDR3 is made up of 15 amino acids. CDR1 and CDR2 from the germline V gene are SGHTA and FQGNSA. After removal of 6 bases from V and 0 bases from J, the junction contained 3 bases not matched to a gene. This CDR3 reads CASRPGGANTGELFF. CDR3 bases: TGTGCCAGCAGACCGGGGGGGGCGAACACCGGGGAGCTGTTTTTT.

The rearrangement links TRBV14 to TRBJ2-3; unclear D gene. The CDR3 consists of 14 residues. Germline-derived CDR1 and CDR2 are SGHDN and FVKESK. The V end lost 5 bases, the J end lost 11 bases, and 20 bases lay between the germline ends. This CDR3 reads CASSSPTGRMRQYF. CDR3 bases: TGTGCCAGCAGCTCCCCGACTGGAAGAATGAGGCAGTATTTT.

V usage is TRBV18 and J usage is TRBJ1-2, with a tentative D call TRBD1 (5 bases). Germline CDR1 reads KGHSH; CDR2 reads LQKENI. V lost 0 bases and J 8 bases, leaving 19 bases between the germline ends. The CDR3 has 16 amino acids. CDR3 residues: CASSPPRRQTLSGYTF. CDR3 in DNA: TGTGCCAGCTCACCACCAAGGCGACAGACCCTGTCAGGCTACACCTTC.